This TCR beta chain was sequenced in a study of cytomegalovirus exposure and HLA in healthy donors (TCRdb year 2017). Some background on the complete study: An earlier analysis of more than 550 of the donors reported about 300 Gb of sequence data and 117 million unique TCR beta sequences obtained from roughly 180 million T cells. Approximately 310 gigabases of sequencing data and tens of millions of unique TCR sequences were included in an early release covering several hundred HLA-typed donors. The genetic ancestry cluster associated with self-reported Caucasian donors included over 80% of the roughly 410 genotyped donors. The aim of the study was to test whether cataloging public T cell receptors could identify signatures of past pathogen exposure. The study used immunosequencing to profile the T cell repertoires of approximately 650 subjects and linked those repertoires to cytomegalovirus serostatus. Along with the roughly 710-subject first cohort, a separate validation cohort of roughly 110 different subjects was used. High-throughput TCR immunosequencing, statistical association of individual TCRs with disease status, and machine learning were combined to predict cytomegalovirus infection status. To study patterns of TCR occurrence, a later analysis re-analyzed previously published TCR beta repertoires from under 750 donors and added high-resolution HLA genotyping. Rather than drawing on any new phenotypic data, the later analysis identified candidate immune exposures from TCR beta sequences and the way those sequences occurred across donors. To decide whether each TCR beta V gene segment behaved as functional or pseudogenic, an earlier analysis of over 500 of the donors relied on high-throughput TCR beta sequencing. Donor age, sex, ethnicity and CMV serostatus were compiled together with the repertoire data. Genome-wide SNP genotypes for about 65% of the 666 donors were used in a later genetic analysis, which treated that subset as a discovery cohort. Every discovery cohort repertoire had been produced on one sequencing platform. Class I and class II HLA loci were covered by the typing at four-digit resolution. The number of donors typed differed by locus, with 629-630 for A, B, C, DRB1 and DQB1, over 500 for DQA1, nearly 610 for DPA1, and around 460 for DPB1. Four to six DR-DQ haplotypes were handled as single units for association and clustering, since linkage in the cohort was strong. Across about 370 genotyped donors of the cohort, an average of approximately 220,000 unique TCR beta nucleotide sequences per donor were sequenced, and approximately 17% of those sequences were non-productive. General findings and caveats noted by the study authors: Some IMGT-functional V segments, including TRBV6-2 and TRBV6-3, could not be distinguished by the 87-base-pair reads and were therefore excluded. Linkage disequilibrium might explain the correlated functional status among segregating V segments, but an unknown experimental factor could not be excluded. A further reported finding was that TCR beta sequences accurately predicted the HLA-A and HLA-B alleles for most subjects in the first cohort. According to a later analysis, most CMV-associated TCR beta chains appeared to be HLA-restricted, and the HLA associations seemed to be driven largely by CMV exposure. According to a later analysis, TCR association rates differed among HLA loci, with DRB1 alleles showing the most associated TCRs and HLA-C alleles showing the fewest. An association between a missense DCLRE1C variant and V-gene and J-gene trimming of TCR beta chains was found in a later genetic analysis and replicated in an independent cohort. The presence/absence analyses assumed that sequencing depth was roughly uniform across donors, and that assumption may not be true. Only TCR beta chains were sequenced in this cohort, and the absence of alpha or paired-chain data limited detectable features. In a later analysis, 15,000 to 20,000 TCR beta sequences were associated with specific HLA alleles at a false discovery rate of 0.05. Most TCR sequences were seen in very few donors, while some public TCRs were found in many individuals. A cluster of highly shared sequence variants was judged likely to be a technical artifact of the sequencing pipeline. Compared with equally common non-associated chains, HLA-associated TCR beta chains in a later analysis were more clonally expanded and had lower generation probabilities. In a later genetic analysis, fewer N-insertions in productive TCRs were reported among donors in an Asian-associated ancestry cluster than the roughly 700-donor mean. Immune exposure information for the cohort was limited to CMV serostatus. Cytomegalovirus status was reported to be diagnosed by the classifier with high specificity and sensitivity in both the original and validation cohorts. The study gave a list of about 160 TCR beta chains associated with cytomegalovirus. In vitro tests confirmed that a few of the cytomegalovirus-associated TCR beta chains recognize cytomegalovirus antigens. A later analysis reported that several top co-occurrence clusters appeared linked to parvovirus B19, influenza, CMV and Epstein-Barr virus. Because HLA typing was missing for some donors at each locus, association tests included only the typed subset. An earlier analysis of approximately 600 of the donors showed that most TCR beta V segments appeared in productive rearrangements either about 87% or about 30% of the time, which broadly matched IMGT annotations. Strong co-occurrence of HLA alleles, especially DR and DQ, made assigning TCR associations to individual alleles difficult. Because counts were too low, fewer than 20 rarely observed V segments, including chromosome 9 orphons, were excluded from the earlier analysis of fewer than 650 of the donors. The authors suggested that the approach could potentially be extended to other disease states and immunological phenotypes.

Libraries came from the immunoSEQ multiplex PCR assay. The multiplex PCR relied on a mix of 60 forward primers for TCR Vbeta segments and 13 reverse primers for TCR Jbeta segments. The CDR3 region of rearranged TCR beta genes was amplified from genomic DNA by a multiplex PCR assay. On the Illumina HiSeq System, the amplified TCR beta libraries were sequenced as 87-base-pair reads. For the original study's pipeline: A later analysis counted about 82 million unique TCR beta chains across the 640 or so repertoires, and roughly 9.9 million of these chains were shared by at least two donors. Raw reads were error-corrected and collapsed into unique sequences by a nearest-neighbor algorithm in which closely related sequences were merged to remove PCR and sequencing errors. V, D and J gene segments were assigned by aligning CDR3 sequences to IMGT reference sequences. For a sequence to be retained, at least a six-nucleotide match to both a V gene segment and a J gene segment was required. A rearrangement was called productive if the CDR3 had no stop codons and remained in frame with V and J, and every other rearrangement was called non-productive. Following IMGT convention, CDR3 was defined as the stretch from the second conserved V-encoded cysteine up to the conserved J-encoded phenylalanine. The earlier analysis of around 640 of the donors excluded sequences that lacked an unambiguous match to a single V gene segment. In an earlier analysis of about 590 of the donors, a V segment was called functional when productive rearrangements were above 56.7%, and segregating when the standard deviation between donors exceeded 5%. To diagnose cytomegalovirus status from the catalog of TCR beta chain sequences, a statistical classification framework was built. A later analysis assigned V and J genes by comparing TCR nucleotide sequences with IMGT/GENE-DB human TR gene sequences. A later analysis assigned CDR3 sequences and most-parsimonious VDJ recombination scenarios with the TCRdist pipeline. In a later analysis, each TCR beta chain was defined by its CDR3 amino acid sequence together with its V-gene family, and reads without a unique V-gene family were excluded. In a later analysis, fewer than 650 highly shared, low-generation-probability nucleotide sequences were removed to address suspected cross-contamination and a sequencing artifact. For each public chain, a later analysis derived a clonal expansion index from normalized ranks of inferred template counts within each repertoire. In a later analysis, generation probabilities were computed with a VDJ recombination model fitted to out-of-frame rearrangements, and the resulting probabilities were checked against IGoR. In a later analysis, TCR-TCR, TCR-HLA and TCR-CMV co-occurrence was scored with hypergeometric tests, and a repertoire-size bias correction was applied to TCR pairs. False discovery rates were estimated in a later analysis by permuting HLA or CMV assignments 20 times. In a later analysis, co-occurring TCRs were grouped with DBSCAN, and TCRdist sequence similarity was added when clustering was performed within HLA-allele-positive subsets. Repertoires with fewer than 30,000 or more than 120,000 public chains, plus five repertoires with anomalous nucleotide sharing, were excluded from co-occurrence clustering. TCRdb took over this immuneACCESS table, retaining in-frame rearrangements with V and J assigned. Such tables are incomplete; in checked studies, under half of the missing clones stem from an unresolved V gene, and the remainder is unexplained. Clonal size and the V and J genes are those of that table, whereas D and trimming came from the DNA. This sample is represented by around 190,000 clones; about 80% of them were singletons. Jointly, the top ten make up 0.69% of the sample.

The cohort was made up of 666 healthy bone marrow donors. At the time of sampling, every cohort member was nominally healthy, though immune exposures that went unrecorded were likely present. The donor tested CMV seronegative, placing the donor among the 350 to 400 seronegative members of the cohort. Each donor provided a peripheral blood sample, and peripheral blood mononuclear cells were used for TCR beta sequencing. Genomic DNA was extracted from the blood cell samples with the Qiagen DNeasy Blood Extraction Kit. V ends up 8 bases short and J 2 bases short, with an unmatched junction base count of 8. The germline V gene gives CDR1 as MNHNS and CDR2 as SASEGT. The CDR3, cysteine through phenylalanine, is 15 amino acids long. Of all the DNA, just the CDR3 is kept, 45 bases in frame from base 1. With regard to this clone: Its antigen is unknown. The input lacks base qualities; no much larger clone sits a single base away.

The sequencing input was PBMCs. The V gene is TRBV6-1 and the J gene is TRBJ1-5; 8 bases in the middle match TRBD1. The TCR originated in a woman aged 40 to 50 in good health and CMV-seronegative. Here is the DNA: TGTGCCAGCCTCTATACAGGGGGGGGCAATCAGCCCCAGCATTTT. It translates as CASLYTGGGNQPQHF.